These T cell receptor beta chains were read from a single sample in a study of blood T cell repertoires in COVID-19. Method: immunoSEQ multiplex PCR; TCRdb's copy keeps in-frame clones and lacks some. The sample shows about 290,000 clones, around 90% of them seen only once. The sequencing input was PBMCs or T cells enriched from blood (not recorded which). The receptors come from a woman between 35 and 50 years old who had recovered from COVID-19. CDR3s include the opening cysteine and the closing phenylalanine or tryptophan. D genes are given only for firm matches. Size is omitted from some rows. Given values are once, few, many or a class for expanded clones.

v_call	clone_size	d_call	j_call	cdr3_aa	cdr3_nt
TRBV2	once	.	TRBJ1-2	CASNFGETAGYTF	TGTGCCAGCAACTTTGGTGAAACAGCTGGCTACACCTTC
TRBV3-1/TRBV3-2	once	.	TRBJ2-5	CASSHWQGGETQYF	TGTGCCAGCAGCCATTGGCAGGGGGGTGAGACCCAGTACTTC
TRBV6-1	.	.	TRBJ1-6	CASSAELGQGGNSPLHF	TGTGCCAGCAGTGCAGAACTTGGGCAGGGAGGTAATTCACCCCTCCACTTT
TRBV18	.	.	TRBJ2-7	CASSSGSGRSYEQYF	TGTGCCAGCTCTTCCGGTAGCGGACGCTCCTACGAGCAGTACTTC
TRBV3-1/TRBV3-2	.	TRBD2	TRBJ2-7	CASSQEGGTSEHEQYF	TGTGCCAGCAGCCAAGAGGGAGGGACTAGCGAACACGAGCAGTACTTC
TRBV3-1/TRBV3-2	.	TRBD2	TRBJ2-3	CASSQGGGRGTDTQYF	TGTGCCAGCAGCCAAGGAGGAGGGAGGGGCACAGATACGCAGTATTTT
TRBV19	.	.	TRBJ1-6	CASRTVKNSPLHF	TGTGCCAGTCGGACAGTCAAAAATTCACCCCTCCACTTT
TRBV2	.	.	TRBJ2-7	CASSEPRGDEQYF	TGTGCCAGCAGTGAACCCAGGGGGGATGAGCAGTACTTC
TRBV25-1	.	TRBD1	TRBJ2-3	CASRDRGTDTQYF	TGTGCCAGCAGGGACAGGGGAACAGATACGCAGTATTTT
TRBV5-6	.	.	TRBJ2-2	CASSLALVSNSNTGELFF	TGTGCCAGCAGCTTGGCTCTAGTCAGCAATTCGAACACCGGGGAGCTGTTTTTT
TRBV6-6	.	.	TRBJ2-7	CASGRVTYEQYF	TGTGCCAGCGGCAGGGTTACCTACGAGCAGTACTTC
TRBV7-8	.	TRBD1	TRBJ2-5	CASSLEGVWGQPQETQYF	TGTGCCAGCAGCTTAGAGGGGGTATGGGGACAGCCCCAAGAGACCCAGTACTTC
TRBV10-3	.	.	TRBJ1-1	CAISGQSNTEAFF	TGTGCCATCTCAGGCCAGTCGAACACTGAAGCTTTCTTT
TRBV9	.	TRBD1	TRBJ2-2	CASSGRQGTGELFF	TGTGCCAGCAGCGGGAGACAGGGGACCGGGGAGCTGTTTTTT
TRBV7-3	.	.	TRBJ2-5	CASSPAPTETQYF	TGTGCCAGCAGCCCCGCCCCCACTGAGACCCAGTACTTC
TRBV6-5	.	.	TRBJ2-3	CAASRVGGQDTQYF	TGTGCCGCCTCTCGGGTGGGGGGGCAAGATACGCAGTATTTT
TRBV5-4	.	TRBD1	TRBJ1-2	CASSLPFRTGLNYGYTF	TGTGCCAGCAGCTTACCATTTCGGACAGGATTAAACTATGGCTACACCTTC
TRBV7-6	.	.	TRBJ1-1	CASSLGVLMGSLPAFF	TGTGCCAGCAGCTTAGGCGTCTTGATGGGGAGTCTCCCGGCTTTCTTT
TRBV18	.	.	TRBJ1-5	CASSAGGLYHNQPQHF	TGTGCCAGTTCGGCGGGGGGCCTCTACCACAATCAGCCCCAGCATTTT
TRBV7-9	once	TRBD1	TRBJ1-1	CASSINRGVGTEAFF	TGTGCCAGCAGCATTAACAGGGGTGTGGGGACTGAAGCTTTCTTT
TRBV2	.	.	TRBJ1-4	CASRILEEKLFF	TGTGCCAGCAGGATCCTGGAGGAAAAACTGTTTTTT
TRBV19	.	.	TRBJ2-3	CASSIRVTDTQYF	TGTGCCAGTAGTATCAGGGTGACAGATACGCAGTATTTT
TRBV27	.	.	TRBJ1-5	CASSFQGLEHF	TGTGCCAGCAGTTTTCAGGGGTTGGAGCATTTT
TRBV7-2	.	TRBD2	TRBJ2-5	CASSISFWTSGKETQYF	TGTGCCAGCAGTATTTCCTTTTGGACTAGCGGGAAAGAGACCCAGTACTTC
TRBV27	.	TRBD1	TRBJ1-6	CATATGQSISPLHF	TGTGCCACAGCGACGGGACAGTCGATTTCACCCCTCCACTTT
TRBV19	.	TRBD1	TRBJ2-7	CASSPRQGISYEQYF	TGTGCCAGTAGTCCTAGACAGGGGATCTCCTACGAGCAGTACTTC
TRBV19	.	TRBD1	TRBJ1-5	CASSITGGPNQPQHF	TGTGCCAGTAGTATAACAGGGGGACCCAATCAGCCCCAGCATTTT